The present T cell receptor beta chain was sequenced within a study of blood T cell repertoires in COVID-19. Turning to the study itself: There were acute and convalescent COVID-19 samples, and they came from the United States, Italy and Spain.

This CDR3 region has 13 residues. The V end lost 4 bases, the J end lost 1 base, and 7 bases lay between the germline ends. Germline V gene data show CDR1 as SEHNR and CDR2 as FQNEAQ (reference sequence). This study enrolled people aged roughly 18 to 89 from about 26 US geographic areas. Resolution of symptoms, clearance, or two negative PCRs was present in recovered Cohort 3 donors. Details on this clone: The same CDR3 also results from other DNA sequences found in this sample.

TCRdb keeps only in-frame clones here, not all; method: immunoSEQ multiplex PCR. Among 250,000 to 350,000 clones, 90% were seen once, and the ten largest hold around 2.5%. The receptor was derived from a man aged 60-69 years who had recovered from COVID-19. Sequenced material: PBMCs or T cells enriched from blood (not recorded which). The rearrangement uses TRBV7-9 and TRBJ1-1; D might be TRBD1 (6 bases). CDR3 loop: CASSSGQNTEAFF. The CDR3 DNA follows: TGTGCCAGCAGCTCGGGACAGAACACTGAAGCTTTCTTT.